These T cell receptor beta chains were read from a single sample in a study of cytomegalovirus exposure and HLA in healthy donors. The repertoire was sequenced with immunoSEQ multiplex PCR; TCRdb's copy has only in-frame clones and lacks some. This sample carries 180,000 or so clones, over 65% of them seen once, and the ten largest clones take roughly 1.6%. The specimen was PBMCs. The origin of the receptors is a man aged 18 to 29 in good health and CMV-seronegative. CDR3s include the opening cysteine and the closing phenylalanine or tryptophan. Each record gives: J gene, D gene, clone size, V gene, CDR3 protein, CDR3 DNA. A D gene is named only where the DNA matches it firmly. Expanded clones are given a class, and other clones once, few, many or no size at all.

TRBJ1-1 TRBD1 - TRBV2 CASSGYDREITGYTEAFF TGTGCCAGCAGTGGATATGACAGGGAAATCACTGGTTACACTGAAGCTTTCTTT
TRBJ2-7 TRBD1 - TRBV30 CAWMGDRVGEQYF TGTGCCTGGATGGGGGACAGGGTAGGGGAGCAGTACTTC
TRBJ2-1 TRBD2 - TRBV6-1 CASSAGFSGRDNEQFF TGTGCCAGCAGTGCGGGTTTTAGCGGGAGGGACAATGAGCAGTTCTTC
TRBJ1-2 - - TRBV28 CASTWGQGRTAYGYTF TGTGCCAGCACCTGGGGGCAGGGAAGGACCGCCTATGGCTACACCTTC
TRBJ2-1 - - TRBV7-9 CASSPLGGALTEQFF TGTGCCAGCAGCCCTCTCGGGGGAGCACTTACTGAGCAGTTCTTC
TRBJ2-1 TRBD2 - TRBV5-6 CASSLGRGANYNEQFF TGTGCCAGCAGCTTGGGGCGGGGGGCCAATTACAATGAGCAGTTCTTC
TRBJ2-7 TRBD1 few TRBV28 CASRDRPTYEQYF TGTGCCAGCAGGGACAGGCCCACCTACGAGCAGTACTTC
TRBJ2-2 TRBD1 - TRBV10-2 CASRRRDRGTGELFF TGCGCCAGCAGGAGGCGGGACAGGGGAACCGGGGAGCTGTTTTTT
TRBJ2-7 TRBD1 few TRBV28 CASTLIVAGGTEQYF TGTGCCAGCACTTTAATAGTAGCAGGGGGCACCGAGCAGTACTTC
TRBJ1-6 TRBD1 - TRBV6-5 CASSAPGQFNSPLHF TGTGCCAGCAGTGCACCGGGACAGTTTAATTCACCCCTCCACTTT
TRBJ2-2 - - TRBV7-8 CASSPLTGELFF TGTGCCAGCAGTCCCCTCACCGGGGAGCTGTTTTTT
TRBJ1-2 - - TRBV19 CASSVGGGSNYGYTF TGTGCCAGTAGTGTTGGCGGGGGATCTAACTATGGCTACACCTTC
TRBJ2-7 TRBD2 once TRBV4-2 CASSPNAGLAGHEQYF TGTGCCAGCAGCCCAAACGCGGGACTAGCGGGTCACGAGCAGTACTTC
TRBJ2-5 - - TRBV28 CASRSGGQETQYF TGTGCCAGCAGATCTGGGGGGCAAGAGACCCAGTACTTC
TRBJ1-6 - - TRBV5-1 CASSLDNSPLHF TGCGCCAGCAGCCTCGATAATTCACCCCTCCACTTT
TRBJ2-3 - once TRBV20-1 CSARDPTTQYF TGCAGTGCTAGAGATCCTACTACGCAGTATTTT
TRBJ1-4 - - TRBV2 CASKNSRTNEKLFF TGTGCCAGTAAGAACAGCCGAACTAATGAAAAACTGTTTTTT
TRBJ2-3 - - TRBV4-1 CASSQGQVSTDTQYF TGCGCCAGCAGCCAAGGACAGGTTAGCACAGATACGCAGTATTTT
TRBJ1-2 - - TRBV30 CAWSVPIPTGRKGYTF TGTGCCTGGAGTGTCCCCATTCCAACGGGGAGGAAGGGCTACACCTTC
TRBJ2-2 - - TRBV9 CASSVESGNTGELFF TGTGCCAGCAGCGTAGAGTCGGGGAACACCGGGGAGCTGTTTTTT
TRBJ2-1 TRBD2 - TRBV2 CASSTAGLAVHKQFF TGTGCCAGCAGTACAGCGGGACTAGCCGTCCACAAGCAGTTCTTC
TRBJ1-3 TRBD1 - TRBV10-3 CAISAHPGQGDTIYF TGTGCCATCAGTGCCCACCCTGGGCAGGGGGACACCATATATTTT
TRBJ2-7 TRBD1 - TRBV6-1 CASSLQGASGYEQYF TGTGCCAGCAGTCTTCAGGGGGCATCCGGGTACGAGCAGTACTTC